Listed below are T cell receptor beta chains from one sample, sequenced in a study of tumour-infiltrating T cells in Burkitt lymphoma. TCRdb's table, derived via immunoSEQ multiplex PCR, lists solely in-frame clones and lacks some. This sample carries 200 to 300 clones, about 22% of them seen once, and the ten largest clones take about 10%. What was sequenced was tumor tissue. The receptors come from a human donor with Burkitt lymphoma. Both conserved end residues are trimmed from each CDR3. Fields, in order: V gene, J gene, CDR3 protein.

TRBV5-6	TRBJ1-4	ASSLGRGEKLF
TRBV27	TRBJ2-2	ASSFGWGNTGELF
TRBV5-1	TRBJ1-1	ASSLQATNTEAF
TRBV29-1	TRBJ2-1	SVEGAGYAYNEQF
TRBV25-1	TRBJ1-1	ASTGGNTEAF
TRBV9	TRBJ1-6	ASSAAGGGSDSPLH
TRBV7-2	TRBJ2-3	ASSLVYEDTQY
TRBV2	TRBJ1-1	ASSGQGWGTEAF
TRBV6-5	TRBJ1-2	AIDGGYT
TRBV7-8	TRBJ2-1	ASSLAQDSSYNEQF
TRBV6-1	TRBJ1-4	ASSEDREGEKLF
TRBV27	TRBJ2-1	ASSYLAGGFHEQF
TRBV11-2	TRBJ2-7	ASSFNGPSYEQY
TRBV5-1	TRBJ2-1	ASSSWTSGFSYNEQF
TRBV7-9	TRBJ2-1	ASSDTRGAQWNNEQF
TRBV30	TRBJ1-6	AWGDGGSPLH
TRBV11-1	NA	ASSFGYDYEQY
TRBV6-5	TRBJ1-6	ASREQASRGSPLH
TRBV5-1	TRBJ1-2	ASSSGGQGGGYT
TRBV7-2	TRBJ2-3	ASSDRAQSSTDTQY
TRBV5-1	TRBJ2-5	ASSLVAEETQY
TRBV5-1	TRBJ2-5	ASSLVAEETQY
TRBV27	NA	ASSATSGERFYEQY
TRBV6-6	TRBJ1-2	ASSPGQGAIAYGYT
TRBV12-5	TRBJ2-1	ASGSGLAAYNEQF
TRBV4-2	TRBJ1-5	ASSQEEGDQPQH